The rows below give T cell receptor beta chains drawn from one sample of a study of Ad26.COV2.S vaccination and SARS-CoV-2 variants. Using immunoSEQ multiplex PCR, the repertoire was profiled, and TCRdb retains in-frame clones only, with some absent. The sample yields some 390,000 clones, 75% to 90% seen once. The specimen comprised peripheral blood, sampled in a trial of Ad26.COV2.S vaccine versus placebo. All receptors derive from a person aged 18-60 years who received the Ad26.COV2.S COVID-19 vaccine or a placebo. The CDR3 runs from the conserved cysteine through the conserved F or W. The D gene is left open where the match is weak. Size tells how often a clone was seen (once, few, many) or the class of an expanded clone, and some rows leave it out.

v_gene,d_gene,abundance,j_gene,CDR3nt,CDR3aa
TRBV3-1/TRBV3-2,TRBD2,NA,TRBJ2-1,TGTGCCAGCAGCACGACTAGCGGGAGCACCTACAATGAGCAGTTCTTC,CASSTTSGSTYNEQFF
TRBV12-3/TRBV12-4,NA,NA,TRBJ1-4,TGTGCCAGCAGGCCGGGTAGGGGGGAAAAACTGTTTTTT,CASRPGRGEKLFF
TRBV3-1/TRBV3-2,TRBD2,NA,TRBJ2-5,TGTGCCAGCAGCCAAGAACAGACTAGCGGGTTCCAAGAGACCCAGTACTTC,CASSQEQTSGFQETQYF
TRBV2,NA,NA,TRBJ2-1,TGTGCCAGCATCGAAGGGAGCCATGAGCAGTTCTTC,CASIEGSHEQFF
TRBV27,NA,NA,TRBJ2-4,TGTGCCAGCAGTCTATATTTCGGAGGATTACTAGCCAAAAACATTCAGTACTTC,CASSLYFGGLLAKNIQYF
TRBV29-1,NA,NA,TRBJ2-3,TGCAGCGTTGAAGATCTTTCCAGCGGCGGGGCAGATACGCAGTATTTT,CSVEDLSSGGADTQYF
TRBV2,NA,NA,TRBJ2-7,TGTGCCAGCAGTCCTAGGACTGATACCTACGAGCAGTACTTC,CASSPRTDTYEQYF
TRBV30,NA,NA,TRBJ2-3,TGTGCCTGGAGTTTGGCAGGGGCCACAGATACGCAGTATTTT,CAWSLAGATDTQYF
TRBV21-1,NA,NA,TRBJ2-4,TGTGCCAGCAGCAAAGGACAACCTCCAGGAGAGAACATTCAGTACTTC,CASSKGQPPGENIQYF
TRBV18,NA,NA,TRBJ2-1,TGTGCCAGCTCACCCCTCCCGGAGGCGGGTGAGCAGTTCTTC,CASSPLPEAGEQFF
TRBV28,NA,once,TRBJ2-7,TGTGCCAGCAGCCTTGACTACGAGCAGTACTTC,CASSLDYEQYF
TRBV12-5,NA,once,TRBJ1-2,TGTGCTAGTGGTTTGGGTATGGCGTCAGGGGATGGCTATGGCTACACCTTC,CASGLGMASGDGYGYTF
TRBV4-1,NA,NA,TRBJ2-2,TGCGCCAGCAGCCAAGAACCCGGGGCAGCGAACACCGGGGAGCTGTTTTTT,CASSQEPGAANTGELFF
TRBV7-8,NA,once,TRBJ2-2,TGTGCCAGCAGCCCACGACCGGGACTTGATCACACCGGGGAGCTGTTTTTT,CASSPRPGLDHTGELFF
TRBV6-5,TRBD1,NA,TRBJ2-7,TGTGCCAGCAAGACAGGGGTGCGCGAGCAGTACTTC,CASKTGVREQYF
TRBV9,NA,NA,TRBJ1-4,TGTGCCAGCAGCGAGACCCAGGGCGTTGGCGAAAAACTGTTTTTT,CASSETQGVGEKLFF
TRBV5-1,TRBD2,NA,TRBJ2-5,TGCGCCAGCAGCTTGACCAGCGGGAGGGGAGAGACCCAGTACTTC,CASSLTSGRGETQYF
TRBV5-1,TRBD2,NA,TRBJ2-3,TGCGCCAGCAGCGCGGGAACGGCTAGCGGAAGCACAGATACGCAGTATTTT,CASSAGTASGSTDTQYF
TRBV5-1,NA,NA,TRBJ1-2,TGCGCCAGCAGCCCAGGCTTTGAAGGTAATGGCTACACCTTC,CASSPGFEGNGYTF
TRBV15,NA,NA,TRBJ2-3,TGTGCCACCAGCAGAGAGACATGGGAGGGGGAAGGGGTCACAGATACGCAGTATTTT,CATSRETWEGEGVTDTQYF
TRBV5-6,NA,NA,TRBJ1-1,TGTGCCAGCAGCCCCTCCCCCAACACTGAAGCTTTCTTT,CASSPSPNTEAFF
TRBV7-9,TRBD2,NA,TRBJ2-2,TGTGCCAGCAGCTTAAGAGCGGGAGAGAGTACCGGGGAGCTGTTTTTT,CASSLRAGESTGELFF
TRBV18,NA,NA,TRBJ1-2,TGTGCCAGCTCACCAAGTGGGGGGTCTCTCTATGGCTACACCTTC,CASSPSGGSLYGYTF
TRBV10-3,NA,NA,TRBJ2-2,TGTGCCATCAGTTCTAGCGTCGCGAACACCGGGGAGCTGTTTTTT,CAISSSVANTGELFF
TRBV28,NA,NA,TRBJ2-3,TGTGCCAGCAGTAAGTCTAGCTCAACAGATACGCAGTATTTT,CASSKSSSTDTQYF
TRBV9,NA,NA,TRBJ1-1,TGTGCCAGCAGCGCCGACAGCATGAACACTGAAGCTTTCTTT,CASSADSMNTEAFF
TRBV6-5,NA,NA,TRBJ1-2,TGTGCCAGCAGAGACTCAAACTATGGCTACACCTTC,CASRDSNYGYTF
TRBV29-1,TRBD1,NA,TRBJ2-7,TGCAGCGTTGAAGGAGGGGGCAGGGTCGGGCAGTACTTC,CSVEGGGRVGQYF
TRBV10-3,NA,NA,TRBJ2-7,TGTGCCATCAACCCAGGCCAGACCTACGAGCAGTACTTC,CAINPGQTYEQYF
TRBV14,TRBD2,once,TRBJ2-5,TGTGCCAGCAGCCAAATCTGGGGACTAGCAGAGACCCAGTACTTC,CASSQIWGLAETQYF
TRBV11-3,NA,NA,TRBJ1-2,TGTGCCAGCAGCCCCGGACAGAACTATGGCTACACCTTC,CASSPGQNYGYTF
TRBV5-1,NA,NA,TRBJ1-2,TGCGCCAGCAGCTTGGGCGGCGGGGGCACAAATGGCTACACCTTC,CASSLGGGGTNGYTF
TRBV5-6,NA,NA,TRBJ2-4,TGTGCCAGCAATCGGGGGTCGGGCATTCAGTACTTC,CASNRGSGIQYF
TRBV28,TRBD2,NA,TRBJ2-1,TGTGCCAGCAGTTTAATGAGACTAGCGGGGCCCAGCTCCTACAATGAGCAGTTCTTC,CASSLMRLAGPSSYNEQFF
TRBV7-9,NA,NA,TRBJ2-5,TGTGCCAGCAGCTTAGCTAGCGGTCAAGAGACCCAGTACTTC,CASSLASGQETQYF
TRBV6-2/TRBV6-3,TRBD1,NA,TRBJ1-5,TGTGCCAGCAGTTATTCCGTGACAGGGGGCAATCAGCCCCAGCATTTT,CASSYSVTGGNQPQHF
TRBV12-3/TRBV12-4,NA,NA,TRBJ1-3,TGTGCCAGCCGAGGGGCTGGAAACACCATATATTTT,CASRGAGNTIYF
TRBV28,NA,once,TRBJ1-2,TGTGCCAGCAGCCCCTCGGGGAATAACTATGGCTACACCTTC,CASSPSGNNYGYTF
TRBV10-3,NA,once,TRBJ2-3,TGTGCCATCAGAGCCGGGACTCACACAGATACGCAGTATTTT,CAIRAGTHTDTQYF
TRBV6-2/TRBV6-3,NA,NA,TRBJ1-2,TGTGCCAGCAGTTACGAGCCCGGGGAAATTAACTATGGCTACACCTTC,CASSYEPGEINYGYTF
TRBV6-6,TRBD1,few,TRBJ2-7,TGTGCCAGCAGTTCCGGGACAGCCGAATACGAGCAGTACTTC,CASSSGTAEYEQYF
TRBV11-2,TRBD2,NA,TRBJ2-1,TGTGCCAGCAGCAGGGGACTAGCGGGTCTGGGTGAGCAGTTCTTC,CASSRGLAGLGEQFF
TRBV2,NA,NA,TRBJ2-1,TGTGCCAGCAGTCAACAGACGGACGCTCGGGAGTTCTTC,CASSQQTDAREFF
TRBV5-4,NA,NA,TRBJ2-7,TGTGCCAGCAGCCCGGGGACCAGAGGAAGGGGAGAGCAGTACTTC,CASSPGTRGRGEQYF
TRBV7-8,NA,NA,TRBJ2-7,TGTGCCAGCAGCCCCAGGACACCATACGAGCAGTACTTC,CASSPRTPYEQYF
TRBV5-1,TRBD1,NA,TRBJ1-4,TGCGCCAGCAGCAGGGGGGACAGCCTCGCAACTAATGAAAAACTGTTTTTT,CASSRGDSLATNEKLFF
TRBV6-4,NA,NA,TRBJ1-1,TGTGCCAGCAGTGACCCGAGGGGGGGGGCTTTCTTT,CASSDPRGGAFF